This entry concerns a single TCR beta chain. The assay was immunoSEQ multiplex PCR, and TCRdb's table has in-frame clones only and misses some. The table records 15,000 to 20,000 clones, approximately 92% of them present only once. This CDR3 is built from 17 residues. J lost 1 base, V lost 0 bases, and 6 bases had no gene match. The germline V gene encodes CDR1 LGHNA and CDR2 YSLEER. This entry comes from a study of graft-versus-host responses after intestinal transplantation. Study-wide context: Isolated intestinal, liver-intestinal, or multivisceral transplants were what recipients had.

Here the sequenced sample was PBMCs, taken approximately 370 days after transplant. The chain links TRBV4-3 to TRBJ2-5; 9 bases fit TRBD2. The origin of this receptor is a human patient who received an intestinal transplant, so some T cells may come from the graft donor. The chain's CDR3 is CASSQDLLRGGQETQYF. The CDR3 DNA reads TGCGCCAGCAGCCAAGATCTGTTGCGGGGGGGCCAAGAGACCCAGTACTTC.